This T cell receptor beta chain was sequenced during a study of T cells in Graves' hyperthyroidism and ophthalmopathy. Findings and caveats of the study: Ophthalmopathy, as predicted by the model, came a median about six months after the prediction.

RNA transcripts provided the source from which TCR beta CDR3 regions were amplified. The primer set for the first-round RT-PCR of the TCR CDR3 was HTBI. TCRdb reprocessed the multiplex PCR reads with MiXCR, giving one entry per CDR3 protein. The table records around 350,000 distinct CDR3 sequences, under 20% of them present only once. On this clonotype: Antigen: not known.

Germline values: CDR1 MNHEY, CDR2 SVGEGT. Trimming pared 0 bases from V and 0 bases from J, leaving 15 bases between. The CDR3 sequence is 17 residues long. Patients between 18 and 65 years old had hyperthyroidism, newly diagnosed and lasting under 2 months. Pregnant or lactating patients were excluded, as were those with uncontrolled infection or other autoimmune disease. The clonotype comes from a woman in her late teens or twenties with Graves' hyperthyroidism. Sequenced material: blood. The chain has TRBV6-2 or TRBV6-3 and TRBJ2-7; D is unresolved. This CDR3 reads CASSYSRSGSYSYEQYF. As DNA, the CDR3 is TGTGCCAGCAGTTACTCTAGGTCTGGCAGTTACTCCTACGAGCAGTACTTC.